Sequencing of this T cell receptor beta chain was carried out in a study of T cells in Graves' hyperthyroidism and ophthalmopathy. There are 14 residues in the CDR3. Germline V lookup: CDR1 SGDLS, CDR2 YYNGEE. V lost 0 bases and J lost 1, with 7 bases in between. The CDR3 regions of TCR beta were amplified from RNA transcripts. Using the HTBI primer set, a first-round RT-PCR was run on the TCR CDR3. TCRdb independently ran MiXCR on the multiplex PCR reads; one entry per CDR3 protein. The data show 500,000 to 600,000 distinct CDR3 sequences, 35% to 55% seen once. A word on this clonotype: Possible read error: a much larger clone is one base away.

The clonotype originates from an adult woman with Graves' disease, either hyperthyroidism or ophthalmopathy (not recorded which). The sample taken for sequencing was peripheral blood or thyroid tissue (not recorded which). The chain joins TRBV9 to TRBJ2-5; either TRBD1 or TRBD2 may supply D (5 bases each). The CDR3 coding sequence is TGTGCCAGCAGCGTAGGGGGGTGCCAAGAGACCCAGTACTTC. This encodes CASSVGGCQETQYF.